This T cell receptor (beta chain) came from a study of blood T cell repertoires in COVID-19. Libraries were prepared by immunoSEQ multiplex PCR; TCRdb keeps only in-frame clonotypes and omits some of them. The table lists around 140,000 clones, less than 80% of them singletons. Germline V gene lookup returns CDR1 ENHRY and CDR2 SYGVKD. The CDR3 is 12 amino acids. V lost 3 bases and J 6 bases, leaving 8 bases between the germline ends. Sequenced material: peripheral blood. V usage is TRBV10-3 and J usage is TRBJ1-1, with D hard to call. The sequence came from a woman of 80 years or more with active or convalescent COVID-19. CDR3 nucleotides: TGTGCCATCAGTGACCAGGTATCTGAAGCTTTCTTT. Its translation is CAISDQVSEAFF.